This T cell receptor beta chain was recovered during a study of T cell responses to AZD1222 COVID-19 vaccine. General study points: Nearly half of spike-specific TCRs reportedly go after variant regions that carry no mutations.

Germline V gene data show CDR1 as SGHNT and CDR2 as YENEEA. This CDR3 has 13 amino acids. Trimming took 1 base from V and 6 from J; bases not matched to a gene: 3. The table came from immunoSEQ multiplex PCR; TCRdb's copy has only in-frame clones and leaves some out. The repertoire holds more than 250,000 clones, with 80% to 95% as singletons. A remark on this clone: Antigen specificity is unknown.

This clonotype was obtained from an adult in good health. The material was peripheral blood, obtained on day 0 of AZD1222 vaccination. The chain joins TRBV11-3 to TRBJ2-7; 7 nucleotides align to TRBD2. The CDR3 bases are TGTGCCAGCAGCTTAGGGACTAGAGGCGAGCAGTACTTC. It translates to CASSLGTRGEQYF.